A selection of T cell receptor beta chains follows, all from one sample in a study of chronic HIV infection and antiretroviral therapy. TCRdb independently ran MiXCR on the 5' RACE reads; one entry per CDR3 protein. The sample has more than 40,000 distinct CDR3 sequences; about 18% are singletons. The source material was peripheral blood. Receptor source: an adult who had HIV and had not received antiretroviral therapy, or was an uninfected healthy control (not recorded which). Both conserved end residues are part of each CDR3. A D gene is named only where the DNA matches it firmly. Where a row states a size, it is once, few, many or the class of an expanded clone; other rows omit it.

abundance | d_gene | j_gene | v_gene | CDR3aa | CDR3nt
- | - | TRBJ1-1 | TRBV10-3 | CAISESGEAYTEAFF | TGTGCCATCAGTGAGTCAGGGGAGGCTTACACTGAAGCTTTCTTT
- | - | TRBJ2-1 | TRBV18 | CASSPPHEQFF | TGTGCCAGCTCACCCCCCCATGAGCAGTTCTTC
- | - | TRBJ2-7 | TRBV29-1 | CSASRQAQSGEQYF | TGCAGCGCCTCCCGTCAGGCACAATCGGGGGAGCAGTACTTC
- | - | TRBJ2-7 | TRBV18 | CASSPGTTIEQYF | TGTGCCAGCTCGCCCGGGACGACCATCGAGCAGTACTTC
few | - | TRBJ2-1 | TRBV2 | CASSELARLQFF | TGTGCCAGCAGTGAGTTAGCCCGCCTGCAGTTCTTC
few | - | TRBJ1-1 | TRBV28 | CASSPLGGVYTEAFF | TGTGCCAGCAGTCCCCTTGGGGGGGTTTACACTGAAGCTTTCTTT
few | TRBD2 | TRBJ2-3 | TRBV6-2/TRBV6-3 | CASSYPTSGRELNGVDTQYF | TGTGCCAGCAGTTACCCGACTAGCGGGAGAGAGCTTAATGGAGTAGATACGCAGTATTTT
- | TRBD1 | TRBJ1-5 | TRBV27 | CASSWTGHQPQHF | TGTGCCAGCAGTTGGACAGGGCATCAGCCCCAGCATTTT
- | TRBD2 | TRBJ2-7 | TRBV6-6 | CASGTSGKSSYEQYF | TGTGCCTCCGGGACTAGCGGGAAAAGCTCCTACGAGCAGTACTTC
few | - | TRBJ2-7 | TRBV7-2 | CASSTGPGGTYEQYF | TGTGCCAGCAGCACCGGTCCCGGAGGTACCTACGAGCAGTACTTC
- | - | TRBJ1-2 | TRBV12-3/TRBV12-4 | CASSLKPQDGYTF | TGTGCCAGCAGTTTGAAACCCCAAGATGGCTACACCTTC
few | TRBD1 | TRBJ1-2 | TRBV28 | CASSSWTGGSSGYTF | TGTGCCAGCAGCTCATGGACAGGGGGCTCTAGTGGCTACACCTTC
- | TRBD1 | TRBJ2-5 | TRBV5-1 | CASSPDREETQYF | TGCGCCAGCAGCCCGGACAGGGAAGAGACCCAGTACTTC
- | - | TRBJ2-6 | TRBV9 | CASSIPVSGANVLTF | TGTGCCAGCAGCATTCCAGTCTCTGGGGCCAACGTCCTGACTTTC
many | - | TRBJ1-1 | TRBV29-1 | CSVEWDTEAFF | TGCAGCGTTGAATGGGATACTGAAGCTTTCTTT
- | - | TRBJ2-7 | TRBV29-1 | CSVGTRVSYEQYF | TGCAGCGTCGGGACTCGAGTTTCTTACGAGCAGTACTTC
- | TRBD1 | TRBJ2-1 | TRBV28 | CASTAGTGGRDEQFF | TGTGCCAGCACTGCCGGGACAGGGGGCAGAGATGAGCAGTTCTTC
- | TRBD1 | TRBJ1-1 | TRBV7-2 | CASSPGTVVTEAFF | TGTGCCAGCAGCCCCGGGACAGTAGTCACTGAAGCTTTCTTT
- | - | TRBJ1-1 | TRBV9 | CASSTRAETGTAEAFF | TGTGCCAGCAGCACCCGCGCGGAGACCGGGACGGCGGAAGCTTTCTTT
- | - | TRBJ1-1 | TRBV4-1 | CASSQEGVTKAFF | TGCGCCAGCAGCCAAGAGGGGGTTACGAAAGCTTTCTTT
- | TRBD1 | TRBJ1-1 | TRBV6-2/TRBV6-3 | CASIDRGMAEAFF | TGTGCCAGCATCGACAGGGGAATGGCTGAAGCTTTCTTT
many | TRBD1 | TRBJ1-4 | TRBV12-3/TRBV12-4 | CASSPGGATNEKLFF | TGTGCCAGCAGTCCAGGGGGTGCAACTAATGAAAAACTGTTTTTT
- | - | TRBJ1-6 | TRBV28 | CASSLSPGVGSPLHF | TGTGCCAGCAGTTTAAGTCCAGGGGTAGGATCACCCCTCCACTTT
many | - | TRBJ2-3 | TRBV5-6 | CASSLRPAEDTQYF | TGTGCCAGCAGCTTGCGGCCAGCCGAAGATACGCAGTATTTT
- | - | TRBJ2-7 | TRBV5-1 | CASSLEGPYEQYF | TGCGCCAGCAGCTTGGAGGGTCCGTACGAGCAGTACTTC
- | TRBD2 | TRBJ2-7 | TRBV28 | CASSLRLAGNENEQYF | TGTGCCAGCAGTCTCCGACTAGCGGGTAATGAGAACGAGCAGTACTTC
few | TRBD1 | TRBJ2-1 | TRBV29-1 | CSATGNYNEQFF | TGCAGCGCGACAGGGAATTACAATGAGCAGTTCTTC
few | TRBD2 | TRBJ2-1 | TRBV20-1 | CSGWTSGTTEQFF | TGCAGTGGTTGGACTAGCGGGACGACTGAGCAGTTCTTC
- | TRBD2 | TRBJ2-6 | TRBV13 | CASTPGTSFTGANVLTF | TGTGCCAGCACCCCGGGGACTAGCTTTACTGGGGCCAACGTCCTGACTTTC
many | TRBD2 | TRBJ2-4 | TRBV2 | CASSDEREPLSAKNIQYF | TGTGCCAGCAGTGACGAGCGGGAGCCCCTCTCGGCCAAAAACATTCAGTACTTC
- | - | TRBJ2-5 | TRBV28 | CASSGVAVLQETQYF | TGTGCCAGCAGTGGGGTAGCGGTACTACAAGAGACCCAGTACTTC
- | - | TRBJ2-1 | TRBV6-2/TRBV6-3 | CASSENRAQQFF | TGTGCCAGCAGTGAGAACCGGGCCCAGCAGTTCTTC
- | TRBD1 | TRBJ1-1 | TRBV6-5 | CASSSRTGHLAEAFF | TGTGCCAGCAGTTCCAGGACAGGGCATCTAGCTGAAGCTTTCTTT
- | - | TRBJ2-1 | TRBV20-1 | CSASRNEQFF | TGCAGTGCTAGCCGTAATGAGCAGTTCTTC
- | TRBD2 | TRBJ2-3 | TRBV20-1 | CSARTSTSSGGNF | TGCAGTGCTAGGACCTCGACTAGCTCGGGGGGTAATTTT
- | TRBD1 | TRBJ1-1 | TRBV6-1 | CASRGTGGYEAFF | TGTGCCAGCAGGGGGACAGGGGGATATGAAGCTTTCTTT
- | - | TRBJ1-3 | TRBV12-3/TRBV12-4 | CASSRGGVSGNTIYF | TGTGCCAGCTCCCGCGGCGGTGTCTCTGGAAACACCATATATTTT
few | - | TRBJ2-5 | TRBV2 | CASSRDRQETQYF | TGTGCCAGCAGTCGGGACCGCCAAGAGACCCAGTACTTC
few | - | TRBJ2-3 | TRBV28 | CASSFRQTLGDTQYF | TGTGCCAGCAGTTTCCGGCAGACGTTGGGAGATACGCAGTATTTT
few | - | TRBJ2-6 | TRBV29-1 | CSVVTRATSSGANVLTF | TGCAGCGTTGTGACCAGGGCCACCAGCTCTGGGGCCAACGTCCTGACTTTC
few | TRBD2 | TRBJ2-3 | TRBV10-3 | CAITSTSGSADTQYF | TGTGCCATCACCTCGACTAGCGGGAGCGCAGATACGCAGTATTTT
- | - | TRBJ2-5 | TRBV27 | CASLRIGGSQETQYF | TGTGCCAGCCTCCGTATTGGCGGGTCACAAGAGACCCAGTACTTC
- | TRBD1 | TRBJ1-2 | TRBV11-2 | CASSLGPLWGQGNGYTF | TGTGCCAGCAGCTTAGGTCCCTTGTGGGGACAGGGTAATGGCTACACCTTC